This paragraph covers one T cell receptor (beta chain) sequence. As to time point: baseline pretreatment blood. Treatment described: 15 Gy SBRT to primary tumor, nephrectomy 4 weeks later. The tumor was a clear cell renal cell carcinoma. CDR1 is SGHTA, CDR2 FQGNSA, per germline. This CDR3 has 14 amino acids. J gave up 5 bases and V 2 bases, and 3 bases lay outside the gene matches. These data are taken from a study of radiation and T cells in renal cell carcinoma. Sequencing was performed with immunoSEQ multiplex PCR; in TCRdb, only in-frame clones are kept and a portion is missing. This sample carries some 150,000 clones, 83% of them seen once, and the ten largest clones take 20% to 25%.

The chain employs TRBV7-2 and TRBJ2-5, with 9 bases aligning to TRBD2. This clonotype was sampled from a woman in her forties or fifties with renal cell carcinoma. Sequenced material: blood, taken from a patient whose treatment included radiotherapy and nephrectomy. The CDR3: CASSLSSGVETQYF. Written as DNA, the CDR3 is TGTGCCAGCAGCTTATCTAGCGGGGTTGAGACCCAGTACTTC.